The 29 T cell receptor beta chains below come from one sample, sequenced in a study of CXCR3-negative and CXCR3-positive naive CD8 T cells. Their specific antigens are unknown. UMI labels and 5' RACE were used to prepare the TRB cDNA libraries. TCRdb reprocessed the 5' RACE reads; each CDR3 protein has one entry and no DNA is given. The sample data list about 70,000 distinct CDR3 sequences. Study-wide points: CXCR3-expressing naive cells carried TRB CDR3s more hydrophobic than those of CXCR3-negative naive cells.

The source material was naive CXCR3+ CD8+ T cells from blood. The sample's subset: CD45RO-CCR7+CD27+CD95- naive CD8+ T cells expressing CXCR3 (TNR3+). Every receptor here comes from a human donor in good health. Some clones in this sample may be carry-over from other donors' samples.

This rearrangement joins TRBV14 to TRBJ1-5; the D call from TCRdb, TRBD1, cannot be confirmed without DNA. Germline V lookup: CDR1 SGHDN, CDR2 FVKESK. This CDR3 is 15 amino acids long. CDR3 protein: CASSSGDRPNQPQHF.

V gene TRBV20-1 combines with J gene TRBJ2-3; TCRdb gives TRBD1 as the D gene, but with no DNA this cannot be confirmed. This CDR3 is built from 15 residues. Per the germline V gene, CDR1 is DFQATT and CDR2 is SNEGSKA (reference sequence). CDR3 protein: CSASGTFTSTDTQYF.

The CDR3 is CNVRGQGNTGYTF. This rearrangement joins TRBV29-1 to TRBJ1-2; TCRdb picks TRBD1, but there is no DNA to check that call. CDR1 and CDR2 from the germline V gene are SQVTM and ANQGSEA. CDR3 size: 13 residues.

V gene TRBV7-9 combines with J gene TRBJ2-1; TCRdb reports TRBD1, a call that lacks DNA to check it against. The CDR3 runs 16 residues. Germline CDR1 SEHNR, CDR2 FQNEAQ (reference sequence). CDR3 region: CASSPYRGNSYNEQFF.

The chain combines TRBV19 with TRBJ2-2. Looked up from germline, CDR1 is LNHDA and CDR2 is SQIVND (reference sequence). The CDR3 has 12 residues. The CDR3 loop is CASIGYTGELFF.

V is TRBV28 and J is TRBJ2-2; TCRdb selects TRBD2, and the lack of DNA leaves this call unchecked. The CDR3 has 16 residues. Germline CDR1 is MDHEN and CDR2 is SYDVKM. CDR3 amino acids: CASSPTSGSRAGELFF. Full variable domain (missing parts from reference TRBV28 and TRBJ2-2): DVKVTQSSRYLVKRTGEKVFLECVQDMDHENMFWYRQDPGLGLRLIYFSYDVKMKEKGDIPEGYSVSREKKERFSLILESASTNQTSMYLCASSPTSGSRAGELFFGEGSRLTVL.

The rearrangement joins TRBV4-3 to TRBJ2-7. CDR1 is LGHNA, CDR2 YSLEER, per germline. This CDR3 is built from 15 residues. CDR3: CASSQDFHRAYEQYF.

The chain couples TRBV14 to TRBJ2-5. This CDR3 is 14 amino acids long. Per germline, CDR1 SGHDN and CDR2 FVKESK. CDR3 amino acids: CASSHRIHDETQYF.

The genes are TRBV9 and TRBJ2-3. Germline V gene lookup returns CDR1 SGDLS and CDR2 YYNGEE. The CDR3 extends over 11 amino acids. The CDR3 is CASSVADTQYF.

This chain joins TRBV7-9 and TRBJ2-2; TCRdb designates TRBD2, a call that cannot be tested without DNA. CDR1 and CDR2 (germline): SEHNR, FQNEAQ (reference sequence). This CDR3 is built from 19 residues. The CDR3 reads CASSRGLAGGRSNTGELFF.

This chain connects TRBV29-1 to TRBJ2-7; TCRdb's D call of TRBD2 is untestable without DNA. Germline V lookup: CDR1 SQVTM, CDR2 ANQGSEA. CDR3 length: 15 amino acids. CDR3 in amino acids: CSVEERRAPSYEQYF.

This sequence joins TRBV7-2 and TRBJ2-5; the D gene TCRdb calls, TRBD2, cannot be checked with no DNA. Per the germline V gene, CDR1 is SGHTA and CDR2 is FQGNSA. The CDR3 is 17 residues long. The CDR3 is CASSLGTSGAFQETQYF.

The V and J genes are TRBV29-1 and TRBJ1-4; TCRdb gives TRBD1 as the D gene, but with no DNA this cannot be confirmed. The CDR3 is made up of 14 amino acids. CDR1 is SQVTM, CDR2 ANQGSEA, per germline. This CDR3 reads CSVIPSGQQEKLFF.

The CDR3 here is CSVGVTGDYEQYF. The chain joins TRBV29-1 to TRBJ2-7; TCRdb designates TRBD1, a call that cannot be tested without DNA. Per germline, CDR1 SQVTM and CDR2 ANQGSEA. This CDR3 comprises 13 residues.

The chain employs TRBV15 and TRBJ2-3; no DNA is available, so the TRBD1 call from TCRdb remains unchecked. CDR3 length: 14 amino acids. Germline values: CDR1 LNHNV, CDR2 YYDKDF (reference sequence). CDR3 region: CATSSLTPSDTQYF.

This chain uses TRBV12-3 or TRBV12-4 with TRBJ1-1. There are 14 residues in the CDR3. The CDR3 sequence: CASSLRAPNTEAFF.

The chain links TRBV24-1 to TRBJ1-1; TCRdb's D gene call, TRBD1, goes unchecked for lack of DNA. CDR1 and CDR2 (germline): KGHDR, SFDVKD. This CDR3 spans 13 amino acids. The CDR3 sequence: CATSEIQGGEAFF.

The chain combines TRBV7-8 with TRBJ1-2. CDR3 size: 14 residues. The germline gives CDR1 SGHVS, CDR2 FQNEAQ. The CDR3 protein is CASSSTHTNYGYTF.

This chain connects TRBV7-9 to TRBJ2-5; without DNA, the TCRdb call of TRBD1 cannot be checked. CDR1 is SEHNR, CDR2 FQNEAQ, per germline (reference sequence). There are 17 residues in the CDR3. The CDR3 protein is CASSDTGTGYPQETEYF.

This chain joins TRBV29-1 and TRBJ1-1. The CDR3 length is 11 residues. CDR1 and CDR2 (germline): SQVTM, ANQGSEA. The CDR3 loop is CSVIGNTEALF.

The chain uses TRBV6-2 or TRBV6-3 and TRBJ2-1. Per germline, CDR1 MNHEY and CDR2 SVGEGT. CDR3 length: 13 amino acids. The CDR3 spells CASSNSSHTEQFF.

The J gene is TRBJ2-5, the V gene TRBV7-2; TCRdb outputs TRBD2, but without DNA this stays unchecked. Germline CDR1 and CDR2: SGHTA and FQGNSA. This CDR3 has 16 residues. Here the CDR3 reads CASSIWTSGVQETQYF.

V usage is TRBV29-1 and J usage is TRBJ2-7; TCRdb returns TRBD1, unconfirmable since there is no DNA. This CDR3 region has 14 residues. Germline loops: CDR1 SQVTM, CDR2 ANQGSEA. This chain's CDR3 is CSVEDGRVSYEQYF.

V usage is TRBV9 and J usage is TRBJ2-7. The CDR3 loop spans 13 amino acids. Germline V lookup: CDR1 SGDLS, CDR2 YYNGEE. CDR3 loop: CASSVDSSPEQYF. Full variable domain (missing parts from reference TRBV9 and TRBJ2-7): DSGVTQTPKHLITATGQRVTLRCSPRSGDLSVYWYQQSLDQGLQFLIQYYNGEERAKGNILERFSAQQFPDLHSELNLSSLELGDSALYFCASSVDSSPEQYFGPGTRLTVT.

The J gene is TRBJ1-1, the V gene TRBV7-3; TCRdb proposes TRBD1, but this gene call is untestable without DNA. Germline values: CDR1 SGHTA, CDR2 FQGTGA. The CDR3 extends over 15 amino acids. The CDR3 loop is CASSLTRQGNTEAFF.

The V gene is TRBV7-6, the J gene TRBJ2-4; TCRdb lists TRBD1, though no DNA is available to test this call. The V gene's germline CDR1 is SGHVS and CDR2 FNYEAQ. The CDR3 contains 15 residues. The CDR3 sequence is CASSLEGGTGNIQYF.

The chain uses TRBV29-1 and TRBJ2-7; with no DNA, the TCRdb D assignment of TRBD1 cannot be verified. CDR3 size: 13 residues. Germline CDR1 and CDR2: SQVTM and ANQGSEA. The chain's CDR3 is CSAAGEISYEQYF.

The chain couples TRBV20-1 to TRBJ2-3; TCRdb gives TRBD2 as the D gene, but with no DNA this cannot be confirmed. The CDR3 loop spans 16 amino acids. Germline-derived CDR1 and CDR2 are DFQATT and SNEGSKA (reference sequence). CDR3: CSARDGSGGETDTQYF.

The CDR3 loop reads CASSSTRGASMGEQFF. The V call is TRBV28, the J call TRBJ2-1; TCRdb picks TRBD2, but there is no DNA to check that call. This CDR3 has 16 residues. Germline assignment: CDR1 MDHEN and CDR2 SYDVKM.